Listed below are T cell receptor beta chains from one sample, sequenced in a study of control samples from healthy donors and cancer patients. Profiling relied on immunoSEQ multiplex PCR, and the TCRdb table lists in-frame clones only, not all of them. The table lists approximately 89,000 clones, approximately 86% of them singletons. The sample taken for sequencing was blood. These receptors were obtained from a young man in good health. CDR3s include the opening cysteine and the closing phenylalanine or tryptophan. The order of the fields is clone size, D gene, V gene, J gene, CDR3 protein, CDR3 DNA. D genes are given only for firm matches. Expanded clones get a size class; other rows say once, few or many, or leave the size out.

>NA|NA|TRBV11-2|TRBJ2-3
CASSLSPSSFNPTDTQYF
TGTGCCAGCAGCTTATCCCCCTCCTCATTCAACCCCACAGATACGCAGTATTTT
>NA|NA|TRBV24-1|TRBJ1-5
CATSGSGAGNQPQHF
TGTGCCACCAGTGGGAGTGGGGCCGGCAATCAGCCCCAGCATTTT
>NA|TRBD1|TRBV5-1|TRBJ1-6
CASSLTGDYNSPLHF
TGCGCCAGCAGCTTGACAGGGGACTATAATTCACCCCTCCACTTT
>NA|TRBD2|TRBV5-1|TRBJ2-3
CASSRGALAGGTDTQYF
TGCGCCAGCAGCCGTGGGGCCCTAGCGGGGGGCACAGATACGCAGTATTTT
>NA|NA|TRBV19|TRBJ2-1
CASSINYNEQFF
TGTGCCAGTAGTATAAATTACAATGAGCAGTTCTTC
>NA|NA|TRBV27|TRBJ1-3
CASSLQGLSGNTIYF
TGTGCCAGCAGTTTACAGGGACTCTCTGGAAACACCATATATTTT
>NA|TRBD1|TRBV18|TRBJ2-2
CASRRSPGQGEPGELFF
TGTGCCAGCAGACGAAGTCCCGGACAGGGGGAACCCGGGGAGCTGTTTTTT
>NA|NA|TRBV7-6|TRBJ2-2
CASSPMGAGTGELFF
TGTGCCAGCAGCCCGATGGGTGCCGGCACCGGGGAGCTGTTTTTT
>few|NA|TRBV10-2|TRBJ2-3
CASADVQGSTDTQYF
TGCGCCAGTGCGGACGTCCAAGGTAGCACAGATACGCAGTATTTT
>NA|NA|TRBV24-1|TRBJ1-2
CATSDRNYGYTF
TGTGCCACCAGTGACAGGAACTATGGCTACACCTTC
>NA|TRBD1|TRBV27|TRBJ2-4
CASSFADRASRYF
TGTGCCAGCAGTTTCGCCGACAGGGCTTCTCGATACTTC
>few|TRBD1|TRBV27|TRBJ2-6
CASTHLPGQGSGANVLTF
TGTGCCAGCACCCATCTGCCGGGACAGGGTTCCGGGGCCAACGTCCTGACTTTC
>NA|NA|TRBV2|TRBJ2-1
CASSEAGNEQFF
TGTGCCAGCAGTGAAGCGGGGAATGAGCAGTTCTTC